This is a list of T cell receptor beta chains from one sample in a study of technical replicates of blood from a few donors. TCRdb's copy holds only in-frame clones and misses some; the assay was immunoSEQ multiplex PCR. The sample consists of 90,000 or so clones, approximately 95% of them appearing once. Material: T cells isolated from PBMCs. These TCRs come from a human donor in good health. The CDR3 runs from the conserved cysteine through the conserved F or W. A D gene is named only where the DNA matches it firmly. Only some rows state a clone size, as once, few, many or a class for expanded clones.

size: .
V: TRBV6-5
D: .
J: TRBJ1-3
CDR3: CASSNRRSSGNTIYF
DNA: TGTGCCAGCAGCAATAGACGGAGCTCTGGAAACACCATATATTTT

size: .
V: TRBV27
D: .
J: TRBJ2-5
CDR3: CASSLRSGRETQYF
DNA: TGTGCCAGCAGTTTACGTTCAGGGCGGGAGACCCAGTACTTC

size: .
V: TRBV4-1
D: TRBD2
J: TRBJ2-7
CDR3: CASSQEVAGVYSYEQYF
DNA: TGCGCCAGCAGCCAAGAGGTAGCGGGAGTCTATTCCTACGAGCAGTACTTC

size: once
V: TRBV5-8
D: TRBD2
J: TRBJ2-7
CDR3: CASSFNAGGGEQYF
DNA: TGTGCCAGCAGCTTTAATGCGGGAGGGGGCGAGCAGTACTTC

size: .
V: TRBV9
D: .
J: TRBJ2-3
CDR3: CASSTGQPTDTQYF
DNA: TGTGCCAGCAGCACAGGACAGCCCACAGATACGCAGTATTTT

size: .
V: TRBV19
D: TRBD2
J: TRBJ2-2
CDR3: CATWGGGELFF
DNA: TGTGCCACCTGGGGGGGCGGGGAGCTGTTTTTT

size: .
V: TRBV4-2
D: TRBD2
J: TRBJ2-2
CDR3: CASSQDGLAGVGVSGELFF
DNA: TGTGCCAGCAGCCAAGACGGACTAGCGGGAGTCGGGGTCTCCGGGGAGCTGTTTTTT

size: .
V: TRBV4-1
D: TRBD2
J: TRBJ2-1
CDR3: CASSQVAGGPLLYNEQFF
DNA: TGCGCCAGCAGCCAAGTAGCGGGAGGGCCACTCCTCTACAATGAGCAGTTCTTC

size: .
V: TRBV5-1
D: .
J: TRBJ2-4
CDR3: CASSPDMDQGDYIQYF
DNA: TGCGCCAGCAGCCCGGATATGGACCAAGGGGATTACATTCAGTACTTC

size: .
V: TRBV10-1
D: TRBD1
J: TRBJ2-1
CDR3: CASSLQAQGSDTDEQFF
DNA: TGCGCCAGCAGCCTACAAGCACAGGGGTCAGACACCGATGAGCAGTTCTTC

size: .
V: TRBV19
D: .
J: TRBJ1-1
CDR3: CASSIATNTEAFF
DNA: TGTGCCAGTAGTATAGCTACGAACACTGAAGCTTTCTTT

size: few
V: TRBV29-1
D: .
J: TRBJ1-1
CDR3: CSVDPRGYTEAFF
DNA: TGCAGCGTTGACCCCCGGGGATACACTGAAGCTTTCTTT

size: .
V: TRBV10-3
D: TRBD1
J: TRBJ2-2
CDR3: CAISSTGTGDLTGELFF
DNA: TGTGCCATCAGTAGCACCGGGACAGGGGACCTCACCGGGGAGCTGTTTTTT

size: .
V: TRBV6-6
D: TRBD1
J: TRBJ2-7
CDR3: CASSLDREGYEQYF
DNA: TGTGCCAGCAGTCTCGACAGGGAAGGCTACGAGCAGTACTTC

size: .
V: TRBV9
D: .
J: TRBJ2-6
CDR3: CASSVAGLGANVLTF
DNA: TGTGCCAGCAGCGTAGCTGGGCTAGGGGCCAACGTCCTGACTTTC

size: .
V: TRBV19
D: TRBD2
J: TRBJ2-1
CDR3: CASTATSAYNEQFF
DNA: TGTGCCAGTACTGCGACTAGCGCCTACAATGAGCAGTTCTTC

size: .
V: TRBV7-9
D: TRBD2
J: TRBJ2-1
CDR3: CASSPPGGEFF
DNA: TGTGCCAGCAGCCCGCCGGGAGGGGAGTTCTTC

size: .
V: TRBV15
D: TRBD1
J: TRBJ1-2
CDR3: CATSRAGQGAGYGYTF
DNA: TGTGCCACCAGCAGAGCGGGACAGGGGGCGGGGTATGGCTACACCTTC

size: once
V: TRBV30
D: TRBD2
J: TRBJ2-5
CDR3: CAWSQAGIGRETQYF
DNA: TGTGCCTGGAGTCAAGCGGGAATCGGCCGAGAGACCCAGTACTTC

size: few
V: TRBV15
D: TRBD1
J: TRBJ1-1
CDR3: CATSGTGGPEAFF
DNA: TGTGCCACCAGCGGAACAGGGGGCCCTGAAGCTTTCTTT

size: .
V: TRBV28
D: .
J: TRBJ1-5
CDR3: CASSSGYSNQPQHF
DNA: TGTGCCAGCAGTTCAGGTTATAGCAATCAGCCCCAGCATTTT

size: .
V: TRBV28
D: .
J: TRBJ2-1
CDR3: CASSPTGVGWYNEQFF
DNA: TGTGCCAGCAGCCCTACGGGAGTTGGCTGGTACAATGAGCAGTTCTTC

size: .
V: TRBV6-5
D: .
J: TRBJ2-7
CDR3: CASSYGRGPYEQYF
DNA: TGTGCCAGCAGTTACGGGCGGGGGCCCTACGAGCAGTACTTC

size: .
V: TRBV2
D: .
J: TRBJ2-7
CDR3: CASDRDKVSYEQYF
DNA: TGTGCCTCAGACCGGGACAAGGTGTCCTACGAGCAGTACTTC

size: .
V: TRBV5-1
D: .
J: TRBJ2-7
CDR3: CASNSLAGSYEQYF
DNA: TGCGCCAGCAACTCTCTAGCTGGGTCCTACGAGCAGTACTTC

size: .
V: TRBV11-3
D: TRBD2
J: TRBJ2-7
CDR3: CASSPYHGLAYEQYF
DNA: TGTGCCAGCAGCCCCTACCACGGACTAGCGTACGAGCAGTACTTC

size: .
V: TRBV9
D: TRBD2
J: TRBJ2-7
CDR3: CASSVDLAGDVFEQYF
DNA: TGTGCCAGCAGCGTAGATTTAGCGGGAGACGTTTTCGAGCAGTACTTC

size: .
V: TRBV7-2
D: TRBD2
J: TRBJ2-1
CDR3: CASSGAAGLSSYNEQFF
DNA: TGTGCCAGCAGCGGAGCAGCGGGGCTTAGCTCCTACAATGAGCAGTTCTTC

size: .
V: TRBV30
D: TRBD1
J: TRBJ1-2
CDR3: CAWSPRRDSYGYTF
DNA: TGTGCCTGGAGCCCACGCCGGGACAGCTATGGCTACACCTTC

size: once
V: TRBV19
D: .
J: TRBJ1-2
CDR3: CASSIGRTINYGYTF
DNA: TGTGCCAGTAGTATTGGACGGACAATTAACTATGGCTACACCTTC

size: .
V: TRBV25-1
D: TRBD1
J: TRBJ2-7
CDR3: CASSDQTGGRYEQYF
DNA: TGTGCCAGCAGTGACCAAACAGGGGGCCGGTACGAGCAGTACTTC

size: once
V: TRBV7-2
D: TRBD1
J: TRBJ1-5
CDR3: CASSFTHTGVGNQPQHF
DNA: TGTGCCAGCAGCTTTACTCATACAGGGGTAGGCAATCAGCCCCAGCATTTT

size: .
V: TRBV7-9
D: .
J: TRBJ1-1
CDR3: CASSLAGHTEAFF
DNA: TGTGCCAGCAGCTTAGCGGGGCACACTGAAGCTTTCTTT

size: .
V: TRBV28
D: TRBD1
J: TRBJ1-3
CDR3: CASSLPPLKRTGPPHSGNTIYF
DNA: TGTGCCAGCAGTTTACCCCCCCTAAAAAGGACAGGACCACCACACTCTGGAAACACCATATATTTT

size: .
V: TRBV5-1
D: TRBD2
J: TRBJ2-7
CDR3: CASSETSGQYEQYF
DNA: TGCGCCAGCAGCGAGACTAGCGGACAATACGAGCAGTACTTC

size: .
V: TRBV27
D: TRBD2
J: TRBJ2-5
CDR3: CASGIAGVGQETQYF
DNA: TGTGCCAGCGGGATAGCGGGAGTGGGTCAAGAGACCCAGTACTTC

size: .
V: TRBV6-5
D: TRBD2
J: TRBJ2-5
CDR3: CASSWGLAEETQYF
DNA: TGTGCCAGCAGTTGGGGACTAGCAGAGGAGACCCAGTACTTC

size: few
V: TRBV6-5
D: .
J: TRBJ1-1
CDR3: CASSYEGNTEAFF
DNA: TGTGCCAGCAGTTACGAGGGGAACACTGAAGCTTTCTTT

size: .
V: TRBV19
D: .
J: TRBJ1-4
CDR3: CASRERAVEKLFF
DNA: TGTGCCAGTAGGGAGAGGGCTGTTGAAAAACTGTTTTTT

size: .
V: TRBV19
D: TRBD1
J: TRBJ1-1
CDR3: CASRPGTGSNTEAFF
DNA: TGTGCCAGTAGACCCGGGACAGGGTCGAACACTGAAGCTTTCTTT

size: .
V: TRBV5-1
D: .
J: TRBJ1-1
CDR3: CASSLGGQDTEAFF
DNA: TGCGCCAGCAGCTTGGGGGGGCAAGACACTGAAGCTTTCTTT

size: .
V: TRBV5-1
D: .
J: TRBJ2-7
CDR3: CASSPRSGDEQYF
DNA: TGCGCCAGCAGCCCCCGCTCCGGGGACGAGCAGTACTTC

size: .
V: TRBV5-6
D: .
J: TRBJ1-4
CDR3: CASSLRGSGEKLFF
DNA: TGTGCCAGCAGCTTGAGAGGGTCGGGAGAAAAACTGTTTTTT

size: .
V: TRBV5-4
D: .
J: TRBJ2-7
CDR3: CASSHWTSPGEQYF
DNA: TGTGCCAGCAGCCATTGGACTTCCCCTGGCGAGCAGTACTTC

size: .
V: TRBV29-1
D: .
J: TRBJ2-2
CDR3: CSVLGAYANTGELFF
DNA: TGCAGCGTCCTTGGGGCCTACGCGAACACCGGGGAGCTGTTTTTT

size: .
V: TRBV6-6
D: .
J: TRBJ2-5
CDR3: CASSYSFGVKETQYF
DNA: TGTGCCAGCAGTTACTCCTTCGGGGTTAAAGAGACCCAGTACTTC

size: .
V: TRBV7-8
D: TRBD1
J: TRBJ1-1
CDR3: CASSPYPGQGMNTEAFF
DNA: TGTGCCAGCAGCCCGTACCCGGGACAGGGGATGAACACTGAAGCTTTCTTT

size: .
V: TRBV6-5
D: TRBD1
J: TRBJ2-7
CDR3: CASSYLGGWTYEQYF
DNA: TGTGCCAGCAGTTACCTAGGGGGCTGGACCTACGAGCAGTACTTC

size: .
V: TRBV4-3
D: .
J: TRBJ1-2
CDR3: CASSQATGSNYGYTF
DNA: TGCGCCAGCAGCCAAGCGACAGGTTCGAACTATGGCTACACCTTC